In its sample, the clone carrying this T cell receptor beta chain was seen a few times. The source of the sample is a study of T cells in Graves' hyperthyroidism and ophthalmopathy. Study details: Any treatment followed the collection of peripheral blood at initial diagnosis.

The source material, RNA transcripts, was used to amplify TCR beta CDR3 regions. When the TCR CDR3 underwent first-round RT-PCR, the HTBI primer set was used. TCRdb re-called the multiplex PCR reads through MiXCR, storing one row per CDR3 protein. The sample includes hundreds of thousands of distinct CDR3 sequences, around 15% of them seen just once. The CDR3 totals 15 residues. Trimming shortened V by 8 bases and J by 4 bases, and 18 bases separated the two germline ends. Germline CDR1 LNHDA, CDR2 SQIVND (reference sequence). Thyroid ultrasound, orbital computed tomography, clinical symptoms, and serum thyroxine and TRAb underpinned diagnoses.

V is TRBV19 and J is TRBJ2-1; D is possibly TRBD1 (6 bases). The sequencing sample was made of blood. The origin of this receptor is a woman aged 30 to 39 with Graves' hyperthyroidism. CDR3 in amino acids: CASSLQGNLYNEQFF. The CDR3 region has the DNA TGTGCCAGTTCATTACAGGGAAACCTATACAATGAGCAGTTCTTC.